The clone carrying this TCR beta chain was seen just once. This record belongs to a study of blood T cells in healthy people across ages. A second roughly 7 to 12 cycle PCR used barcoded and J-beta primers. Researchers report that a template-switch adaptor with 12 random nucleotides tagged each cDNA molecule. Using its own MiXCR run on the 5' RACE reads, TCRdb lists one record per CDR3 protein. Of around 990,000 distinct CDR3 sequences listed, under 30% are singletons. This CDR3 region has 16 residues. The junction had 13 bases not matched to a gene; V was cut back by 4 bases and J by 1 base. Germline assignment: CDR1 DFQATT and CDR2 SNEGSKA (reference sequence). The sample was also reused in another study, on T cells of mothers and their children. That study adds: When mothers and children were related, their normalized repertoire overlap, which was always slightly higher, did not differ significantly from that of unrelated pairs.

This TCR was recovered from a girl aged 2-10 years in good health. The chain is built from TRBV20-1 and TRBJ2-7; the match to TRBD1 covers 7 bases. The sample comprised blood. CDR3 nucleotide sequence: TGCAGTGCTATCGATCCGGGACAGCCAAAATCCTACGAGCAGTACTTC. This sequence encodes CSAIDPGQPKSYEQYF.